The text below deals with one T cell receptor beta chain. V was clipped by 5 bases and J by 0 bases, with 11 bases between them. The CDR3 is 15 residues long. The germline CDR1 and CDR2 sequences are LGHNA and YSLEER. The data belong to a study of T cell changes during pregnancy in multiple sclerosis. Here immunoSEQ multiplex PCR was the method, and the copy in TCRdb shows in-frame clones only, minus some. Among around 80,000 clones listed, approximately 92% were seen once. This TCR was sampled from a female donor with multiple sclerosis, enrolled in a pregnancy study. The chain joins TRBV4-3 to TRBJ2-1, with D possibly TRBD2 on 6 matching bases. The sequencing here drew on peripheral blood, taken before pregnancy. CDR3 sequence reads: CASSFGSDSYNEQFF. The CDR3 DNA follows: TGCGCCAGCAGCTTCGGGAGCGACTCCTACAATGAGCAGTTCTTC.